This TCR beta chain derives from a study of cytomegalovirus exposure and HLA in healthy donors. Germline CDR1 SGDLS, CDR2 YYNGEE. The CDR3 is made up of 16 amino acids. With V trimmed by 0 bases and J by 5 bases, 6 bases remained unmatched. The PCR made use of 60 Vbeta and 13 Jbeta primers. The table came from immunoSEQ multiplex PCR; TCRdb's copy has only in-frame clones and leaves some out. The table shows 150,000 to 190,000 clones, with approximately 79% occurring only once. The specimen sequenced was PBMCs. The receptor was derived from a woman aged 45-65 years in good health and CMV-seropositive. The chain couples TRBV9 to TRBJ2-3; TRBD2 matches 10 bases. CDR3 loop: CASSVVSGGAGDTQYF. The DNA of the CDR3 is TGTGCCAGCAGCGTAGTGAGCGGGGGGGCAGGAGATACGCAGTATTTT.